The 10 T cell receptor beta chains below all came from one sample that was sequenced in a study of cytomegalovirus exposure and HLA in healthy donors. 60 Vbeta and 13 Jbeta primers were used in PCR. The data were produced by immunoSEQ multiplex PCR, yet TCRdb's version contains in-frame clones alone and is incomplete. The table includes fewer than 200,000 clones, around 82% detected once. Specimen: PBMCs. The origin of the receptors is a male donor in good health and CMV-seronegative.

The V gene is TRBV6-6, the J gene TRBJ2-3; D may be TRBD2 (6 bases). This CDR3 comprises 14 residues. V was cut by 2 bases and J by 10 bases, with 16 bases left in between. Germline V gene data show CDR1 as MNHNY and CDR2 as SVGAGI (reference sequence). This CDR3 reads CASSYPGRREAQYF. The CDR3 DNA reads TGTGCCAGCAGTTACCCCGGAAGGAGGGAGGCGCAGTATTTT.

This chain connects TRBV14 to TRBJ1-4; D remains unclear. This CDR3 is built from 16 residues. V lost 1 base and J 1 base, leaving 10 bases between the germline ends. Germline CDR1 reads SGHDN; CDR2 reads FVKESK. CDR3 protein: CASSQADRRTNEKLFF. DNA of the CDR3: TGTGCCAGCAGCCAAGCCGACCGGAGAACTAATGAAAAACTGTTTTTT.

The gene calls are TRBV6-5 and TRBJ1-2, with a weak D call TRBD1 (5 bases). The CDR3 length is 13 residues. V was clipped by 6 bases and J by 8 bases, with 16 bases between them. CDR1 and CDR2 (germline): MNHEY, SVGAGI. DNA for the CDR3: TGTGCCAGCAGCCGGGAGGGGCCGCGGGGCTACACCTTC. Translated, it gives CASSREGPRGYTF.

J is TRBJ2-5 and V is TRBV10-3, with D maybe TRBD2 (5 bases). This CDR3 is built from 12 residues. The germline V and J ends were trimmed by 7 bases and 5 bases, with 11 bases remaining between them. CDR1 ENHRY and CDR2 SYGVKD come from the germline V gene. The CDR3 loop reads CAIKGSAETQYF. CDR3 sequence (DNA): TGTGCCATCAAAGGTAGCGCGGAGACCCAGTACTTC.

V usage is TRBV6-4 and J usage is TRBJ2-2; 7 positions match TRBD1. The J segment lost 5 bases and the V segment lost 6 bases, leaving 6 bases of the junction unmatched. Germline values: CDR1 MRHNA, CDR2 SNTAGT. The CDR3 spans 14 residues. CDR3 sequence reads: CASRLRDRTGELFF. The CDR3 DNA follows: TGTGCCAGCAGGCTCCGGGACAGAACCGGGGAGCTGTTTTTT.

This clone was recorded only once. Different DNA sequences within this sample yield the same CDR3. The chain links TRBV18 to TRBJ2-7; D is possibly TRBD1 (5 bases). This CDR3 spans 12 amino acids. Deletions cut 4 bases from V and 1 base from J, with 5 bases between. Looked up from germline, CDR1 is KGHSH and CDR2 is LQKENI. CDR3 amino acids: CASSQGSYEQYF. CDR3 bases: TGTGCCAGCTCACAGGGGTCCTACGAGCAGTACTTC.

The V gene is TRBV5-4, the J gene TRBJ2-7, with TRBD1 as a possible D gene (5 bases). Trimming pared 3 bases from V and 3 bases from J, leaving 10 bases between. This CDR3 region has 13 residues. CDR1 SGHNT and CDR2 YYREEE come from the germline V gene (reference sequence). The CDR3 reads CASSSQERYEQYF. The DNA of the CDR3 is TGTGCCAGCAGCTCACAGGAGCGCTACGAGCAGTACTTC.

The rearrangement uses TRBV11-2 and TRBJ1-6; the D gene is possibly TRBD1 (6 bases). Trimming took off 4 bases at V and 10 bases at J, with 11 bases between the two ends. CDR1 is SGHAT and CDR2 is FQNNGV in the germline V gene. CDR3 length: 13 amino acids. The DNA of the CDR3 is TGTGCCAGCAGCTGGAACGACAGGTCACCCCTCCACTTT. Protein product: CASSWNDRSPLHF. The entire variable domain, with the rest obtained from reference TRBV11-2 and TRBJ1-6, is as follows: EAGVAQSPRYKIIEKRQSVAFWCNPISGHATLYWYQQILGQGPKLLIQFQNNGVVDDSQLPKDRFSAERLKGVDSTLKIQPAKLEDSAVYLCASSWNDRSPLHFGNGTRLTVT.

In nucleotides, the CDR3 is TGTGCCAGCAGCTTATTCAGGGGGGTATACAATGAGCAGTTCTTC. Amino acid sequence: CASSLFRGVYNEQFF. The genes are TRBV11-2 and TRBJ2-1; D perhaps matches TRBD1 (7 bases). Germline-derived CDR1 and CDR2 are SGHAT and FQNNGV. Trimming stripped 2 bases from V and 4 bases from J, with 12 bases between. The CDR3 runs 15 residues.

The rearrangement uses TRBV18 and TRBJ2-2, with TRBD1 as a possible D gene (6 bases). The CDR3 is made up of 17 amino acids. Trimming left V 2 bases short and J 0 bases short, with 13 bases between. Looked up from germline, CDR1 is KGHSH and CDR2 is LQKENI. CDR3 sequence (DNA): TGTGCCAGCTCACCATTCGTGGGGGCAACGAACACCGGGGAGCTGTTTTTT. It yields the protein CASSPFVGATNTGELFF.